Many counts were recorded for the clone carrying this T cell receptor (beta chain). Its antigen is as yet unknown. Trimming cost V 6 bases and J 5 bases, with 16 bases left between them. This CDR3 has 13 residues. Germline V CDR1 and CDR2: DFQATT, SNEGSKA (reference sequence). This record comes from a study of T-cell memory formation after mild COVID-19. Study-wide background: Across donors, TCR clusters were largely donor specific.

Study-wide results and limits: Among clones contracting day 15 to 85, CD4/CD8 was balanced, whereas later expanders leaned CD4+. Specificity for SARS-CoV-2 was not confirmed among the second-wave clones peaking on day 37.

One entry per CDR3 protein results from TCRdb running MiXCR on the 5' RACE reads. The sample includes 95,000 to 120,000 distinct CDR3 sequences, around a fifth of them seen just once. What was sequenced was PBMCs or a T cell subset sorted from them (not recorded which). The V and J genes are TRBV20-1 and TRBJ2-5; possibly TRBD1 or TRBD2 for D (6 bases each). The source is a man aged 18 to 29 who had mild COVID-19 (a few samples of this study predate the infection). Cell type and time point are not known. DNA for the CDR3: TGCAGTGCCGGGCCGGGGGCCTGGGAGACCCAGTACTTC. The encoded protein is CSAGPGAWETQYF.